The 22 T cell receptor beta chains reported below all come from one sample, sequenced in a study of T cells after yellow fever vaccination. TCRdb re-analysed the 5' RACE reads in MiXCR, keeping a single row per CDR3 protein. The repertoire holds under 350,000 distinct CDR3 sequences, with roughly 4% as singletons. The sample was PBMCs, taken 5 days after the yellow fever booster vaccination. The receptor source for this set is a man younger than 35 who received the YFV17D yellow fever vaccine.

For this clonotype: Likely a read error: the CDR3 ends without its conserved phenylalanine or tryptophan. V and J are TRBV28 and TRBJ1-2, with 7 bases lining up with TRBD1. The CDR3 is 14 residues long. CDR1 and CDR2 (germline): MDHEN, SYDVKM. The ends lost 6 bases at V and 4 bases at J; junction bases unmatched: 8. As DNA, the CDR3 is TGTGCCAGCAGGCGTACAGGGGTTGGCTATGGCTACACCTTG. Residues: CASRRTGVGYGYTL.

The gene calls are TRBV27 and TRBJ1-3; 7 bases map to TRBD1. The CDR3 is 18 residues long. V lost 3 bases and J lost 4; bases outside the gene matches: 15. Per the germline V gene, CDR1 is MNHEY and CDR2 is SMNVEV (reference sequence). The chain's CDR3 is CASSFKPSGQPPGNTIYF. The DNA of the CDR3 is TGTGCCAGCAGTTTCAAACCCTCGGGACAGCCTCCGGGAAACACCATATATTTT.

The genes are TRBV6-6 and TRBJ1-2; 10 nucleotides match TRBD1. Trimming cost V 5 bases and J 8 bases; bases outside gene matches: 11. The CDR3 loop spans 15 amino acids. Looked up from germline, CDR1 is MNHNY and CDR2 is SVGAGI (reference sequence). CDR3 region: CASSLTSDRGGGYTF. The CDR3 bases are TGTGCCAGCAGTCTGACCTCGGACAGGGGGGGCGGCTACACCTTC.

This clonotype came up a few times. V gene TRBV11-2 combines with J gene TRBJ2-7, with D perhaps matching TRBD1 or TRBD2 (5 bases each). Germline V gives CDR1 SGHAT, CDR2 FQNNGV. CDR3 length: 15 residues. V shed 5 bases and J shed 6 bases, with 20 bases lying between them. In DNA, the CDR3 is TGTGCCAGCAGCCCCCTCCGACGGGGCGGAGGCGAGCAGTACGTC. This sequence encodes CASSPLRRGGGEQYV.

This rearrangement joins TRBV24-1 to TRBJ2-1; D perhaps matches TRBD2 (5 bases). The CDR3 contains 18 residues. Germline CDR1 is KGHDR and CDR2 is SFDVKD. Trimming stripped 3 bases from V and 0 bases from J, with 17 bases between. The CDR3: CATSDLPQRRSSYNEQFF. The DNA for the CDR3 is TGTGCCACCAGTGATCTCCCCCAGCGGAGGAGCTCCTACAATGAGCAGTTCTTC.

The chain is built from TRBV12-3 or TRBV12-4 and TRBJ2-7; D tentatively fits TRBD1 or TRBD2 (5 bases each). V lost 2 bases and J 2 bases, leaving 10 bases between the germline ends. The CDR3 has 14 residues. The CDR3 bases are TGTGCCAGCAGTTTATGGGGGACCCCCTACGAGCAGTACTTC. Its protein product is CASSLWGTPYEQYF.

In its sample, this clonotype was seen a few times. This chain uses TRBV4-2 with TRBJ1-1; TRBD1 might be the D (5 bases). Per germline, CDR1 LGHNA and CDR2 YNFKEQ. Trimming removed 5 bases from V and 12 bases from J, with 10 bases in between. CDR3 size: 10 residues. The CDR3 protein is CASSGGESFF. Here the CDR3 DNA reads TGTGCCAGCAGCGGGGGGGAATCTTTCTTT.

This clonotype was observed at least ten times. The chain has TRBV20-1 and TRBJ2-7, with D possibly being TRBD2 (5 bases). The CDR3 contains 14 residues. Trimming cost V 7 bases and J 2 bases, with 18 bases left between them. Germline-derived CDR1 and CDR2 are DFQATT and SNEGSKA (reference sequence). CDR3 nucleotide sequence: TGCAGTGTTAAGGGAGTACACAGCCCCTACGAGCAGTACGTC. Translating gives CSVKGVHSPYEQYV.

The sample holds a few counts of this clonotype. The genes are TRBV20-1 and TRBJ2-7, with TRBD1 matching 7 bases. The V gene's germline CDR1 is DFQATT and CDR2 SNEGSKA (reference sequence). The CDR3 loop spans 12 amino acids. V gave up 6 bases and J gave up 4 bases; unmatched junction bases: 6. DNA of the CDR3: TGCAGTGCCAAGGGACAGCCTTACGAGCAGTACTTC. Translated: CSAKGQPYEQYF.

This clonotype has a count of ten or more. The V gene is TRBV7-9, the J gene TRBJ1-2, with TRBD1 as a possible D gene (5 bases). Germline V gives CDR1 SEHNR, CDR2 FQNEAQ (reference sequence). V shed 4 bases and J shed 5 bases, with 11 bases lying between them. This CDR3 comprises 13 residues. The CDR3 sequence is CASSSKGVYGYTF. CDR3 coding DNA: TGTGCCAGCAGCTCAAAAGGGGTTTATGGCTACACCTTC.

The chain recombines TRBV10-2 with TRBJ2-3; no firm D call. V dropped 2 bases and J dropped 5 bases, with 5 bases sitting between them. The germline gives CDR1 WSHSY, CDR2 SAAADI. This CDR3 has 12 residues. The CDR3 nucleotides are TGCGCCAGCAGTGAGGTGATAGATACGCAGTATTTT. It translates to CASSEVIDTQYF.

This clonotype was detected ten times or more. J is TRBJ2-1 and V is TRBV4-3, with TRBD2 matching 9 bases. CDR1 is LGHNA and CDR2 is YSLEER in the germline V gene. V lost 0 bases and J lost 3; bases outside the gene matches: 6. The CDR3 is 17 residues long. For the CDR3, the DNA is TGCGCCAGCAGCCAAGATGGGCGGGGGGGCGTCTACAATGAGCAGTTCTTC. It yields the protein CASSQDGRGGVYNEQFF.

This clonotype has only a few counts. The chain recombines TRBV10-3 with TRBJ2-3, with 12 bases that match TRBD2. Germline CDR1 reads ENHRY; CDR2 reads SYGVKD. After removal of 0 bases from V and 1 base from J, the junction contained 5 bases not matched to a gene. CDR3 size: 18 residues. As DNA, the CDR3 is TGTGCCATCAGTGAGTCCAGGACTAGCGGGGAACGCACAGATACGCAGTATTTT. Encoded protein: CAISESRTSGERTDTQYF.

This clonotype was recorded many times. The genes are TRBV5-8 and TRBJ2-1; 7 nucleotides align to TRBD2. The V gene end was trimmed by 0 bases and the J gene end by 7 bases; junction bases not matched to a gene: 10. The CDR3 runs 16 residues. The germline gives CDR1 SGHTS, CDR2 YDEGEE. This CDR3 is CASSLGAGDELNEQFF. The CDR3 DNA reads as TGTGCCAGCAGCTTGGGGGCGGGGGATGAATTAAATGAGCAGTTCTTC.

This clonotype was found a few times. CDR3 nucleotide sequence: TGTGCCACCGTCGGGGGAGGGAGGACCAACGTCCTGACTTTC. It yields the protein CATVGGGRTNVLTF. The V and J genes are TRBV7-9 and TRBJ2-6, with 7 bases that match TRBD2. Germline V gene data show CDR1 as SEHNR and CDR2 as FQNEAQ (reference sequence). V shed 10 bases and J 8 bases; nucleotides not matched to a gene: 11. The CDR3 has 14 amino acids.

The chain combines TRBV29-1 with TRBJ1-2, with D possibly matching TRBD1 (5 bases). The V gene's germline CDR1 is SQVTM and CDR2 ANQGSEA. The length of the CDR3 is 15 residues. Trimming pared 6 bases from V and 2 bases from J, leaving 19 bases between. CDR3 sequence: CSVGTGQGENYGYTF. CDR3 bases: TGCAGCGTGGGGACCGGGCAGGGCGAGAACTATGGCTACACCTTC.

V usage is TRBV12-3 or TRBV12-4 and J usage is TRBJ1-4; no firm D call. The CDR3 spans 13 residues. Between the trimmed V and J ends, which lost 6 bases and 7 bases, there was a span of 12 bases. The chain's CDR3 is CASSRNGGEKLFF. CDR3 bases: TGTGCCAGCAGCAGGAACGGTGGTGAAAAACTGTTTTTT.

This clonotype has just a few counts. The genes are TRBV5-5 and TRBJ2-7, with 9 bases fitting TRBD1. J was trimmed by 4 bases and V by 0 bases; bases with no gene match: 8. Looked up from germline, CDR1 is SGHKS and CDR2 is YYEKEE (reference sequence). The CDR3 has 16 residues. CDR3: CASSLVPTGGRYEQYF. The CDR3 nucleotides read TGTGCCAGCAGCTTGGTCCCGACAGGGGGAAGGTACGAGCAGTACTTC.

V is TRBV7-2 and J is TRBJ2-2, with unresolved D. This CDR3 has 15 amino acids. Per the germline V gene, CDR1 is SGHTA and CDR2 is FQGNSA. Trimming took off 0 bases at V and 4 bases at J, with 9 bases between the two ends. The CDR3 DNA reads TGTGCCAGCAGCTTAGCAGGCCCGGGCACCGGGGAGCTGTTTTTT. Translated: CASSLAGPGTGELFF.

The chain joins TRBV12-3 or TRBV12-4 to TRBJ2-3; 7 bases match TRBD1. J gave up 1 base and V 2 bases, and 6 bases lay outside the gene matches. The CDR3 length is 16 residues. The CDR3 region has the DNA TGTGCCAGCAGTTTAAATCCCGGGACAGGCACAGATACGCAGTATTTT. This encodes CASSLNPGTGTDTQYF.

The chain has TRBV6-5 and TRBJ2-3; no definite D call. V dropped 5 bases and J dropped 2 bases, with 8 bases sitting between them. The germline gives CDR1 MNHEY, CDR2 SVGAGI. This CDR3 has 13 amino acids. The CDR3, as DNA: TGTGCCAGCAGTCTATACTTCACAGATACGCAGTATTTT. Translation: CASSLYFTDTQYF.

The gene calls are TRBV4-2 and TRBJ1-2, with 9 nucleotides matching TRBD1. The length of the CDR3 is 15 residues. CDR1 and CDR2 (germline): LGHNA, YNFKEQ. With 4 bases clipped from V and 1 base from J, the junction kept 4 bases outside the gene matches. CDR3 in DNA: TGTGCCAGCAGCCGTGACAGGGGGAGTAACTATGGCTACACCTTC. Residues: CASSRDRGSNYGYTF.